The 8 T cell receptor beta chains in this list originate from one sample, sequenced in a study of identifying expanded T cells in peripheral blood. The data were produced by immunoSEQ multiplex PCR, yet TCRdb's version contains in-frame clones alone and is incomplete. The table has about 100,000 clones, 88% seen once; the top ten hold about 6%. Sequencing was carried out using blood. The receptors shown here come from a person aged 18 to 70 in good health.

This clone was counted only a few times. The rearrangement uses TRBV5-1 and TRBJ1-2, with 7 bases lining up with TRBD1. The CDR3 runs to 13 residues. V gave up 4 bases and J gave up 5 bases; unmatched junction bases: 5. Germline values: CDR1 SGHRS, CDR2 YFSETQ. The CDR3 sequence is CASSLDRKYGYTF. The CDR3 region has the DNA TGCGCCAGCAGCCTGGACAGGAAATATGGCTACACCTTC.

The rearrangement joins TRBV15 to TRBJ2-3; TRBD2 matches at 8 bases. The V segment lost 0 bases and the J segment 1 base; nucleotides outside the gene matches: 9. Germline loops: CDR1 LNHNV, CDR2 YYDKDF (reference sequence). The CDR3 covers 18 residues. The DNA of the CDR3 is TGTGCCACCAGCAGAGATCTCGGGAGCGGGAGAGGCACAGATACGCAGTATTTT. The encoded protein is CATSRDLGSGRGTDTQYF.

The J gene is TRBJ1-4, the V gene TRBV19; 7 bases map to TRBD1. This CDR3 is built from 15 residues. In germline, CDR1 is LNHDA, CDR2 SQIVND (reference sequence). J gave up 11 bases and V 5 bases, and 14 bases lay outside the gene matches. CDR3 nucleotide sequence: TGTGCCAGTAGTCCGAGGGACAGTCCGAATGGCAAACTGTTTTTT. Translation: CASSPRDSPNGKLFF.

This chain joins TRBV14 and TRBJ2-7; 11 bases align to TRBD1. The germline CDR1 and CDR2 sequences are SGHDN and FVKESK. The CDR3 spans 16 residues. V lost 3 bases and J lost 5; bases outside the gene matches: 9. The CDR3 loop reads CASSHITGQGGHEQYF. The DNA for the CDR3 is TGTGCCAGCAGCCATATAACGGGACAGGGGGGACACGAGCAGTACTTC. The full variable domain, completed using reference TRBV14 and TRBJ2-7, is EAGVTQFPSHSVIEKGQTVTLRCDPISGHDNLYWYRRVMGKEIKFLLHFVKESKQDESGMPNNRFLAERTGGTYSTLKVQPAELEDSGVYFCASSHITGQGGHEQYFGPGTRLTVT.

The V call is TRBV30, the J call TRBJ1-2; 11 bases line up with TRBD1. The V segment lost 4 bases and the J segment 2 bases; nucleotides outside the gene matches: 15. The CDR3 sequence is 18 residues long. The germline CDR1 and CDR2 sequences are GTSNPN and SVGIG (reference sequence). CDR3 amino acids: CAWTLFRTGGSGNYGYTF. CDR3 DNA sequence: TGTGCCTGGACCCTCTTTCGGACAGGGGGCTCAGGGAACTATGGCTACACCTTC.

V is TRBV2 and J is TRBJ1-2; D is uncertain. The CDR3 extends over 13 amino acids. The germline V gene encodes CDR1 SNHLY and CDR2 FYNNEI. With 7 bases removed from V and 8 bases from J, the gap between germline ends came to 17 bases. CDR3 loop: CASTLRALGGYTF. CDR3 nucleotides: TGTGCCAGCACCTTACGGGCCCTGGGGGGCTACACCTTC.

This clone was seen once. This chain uses TRBV28 with TRBJ1-1; D gene ambiguous. In germline, CDR1 is MDHEN, CDR2 SYDVKM. The CDR3 loop spans 17 amino acids. V lost 1 base, J lost 1 base, and 16 bases lay in between. The CDR3 spells CASSLFGGPLGNTEAFF. The CDR3 bases are TGTGCCAGCAGTTTATTTGGAGGACCCTTAGGGAACACTGAAGCTTTCTTT. The entire variable domain, with the rest obtained from reference TRBV28 and TRBJ1-1, is as follows: DVKVTQSSRYLVKRTGEKVFLECVQDMDHENMFWYRQDPGLGLRLIYFSYDVKMKEKGDIPEGYSVSREKKERFSLILESASTNQTSMYLCASSLFGGPLGNTEAFFGQGTRLTVV.

The rearrangement uses TRBV28 and TRBJ1-5; TRBD1 matches at 8 bases. Per the germline V gene, CDR1 is MDHEN and CDR2 is SYDVKM. The CDR3 contains 15 residues. The trim removed 5 bases at V and 7 bases at J, leaving 10 bases unmatched. Written as DNA, the CDR3 is TGTGCCAGCAGTCGAGGGGCGACAGGGGTGCAGCCCCAGCATTTT. This codes for CASSRGATGVQPQHF.